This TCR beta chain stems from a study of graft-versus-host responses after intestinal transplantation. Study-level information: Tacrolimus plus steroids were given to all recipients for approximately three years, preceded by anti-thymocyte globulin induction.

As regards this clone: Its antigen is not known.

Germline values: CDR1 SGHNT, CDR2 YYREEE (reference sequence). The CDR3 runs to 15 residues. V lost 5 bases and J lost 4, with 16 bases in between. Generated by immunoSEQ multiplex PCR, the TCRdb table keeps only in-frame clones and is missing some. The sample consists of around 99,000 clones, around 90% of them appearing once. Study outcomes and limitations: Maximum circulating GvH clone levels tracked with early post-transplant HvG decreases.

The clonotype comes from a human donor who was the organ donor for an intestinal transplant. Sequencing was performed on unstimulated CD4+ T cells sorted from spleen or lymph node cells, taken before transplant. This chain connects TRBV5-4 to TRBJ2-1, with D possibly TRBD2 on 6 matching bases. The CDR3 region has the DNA TGTGCCAGCAGACTCATAGCGGAACCTTACAATGAGCAGTTCTTC. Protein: CASRLIAEPYNEQFF. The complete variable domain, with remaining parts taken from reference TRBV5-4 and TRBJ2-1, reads ETGVTQSPTHLIKTRGQQVTLRCSSQSGHNTVSWYQQALGQGPQFIFQYYREEENGRGNFPPRFSGLQFPNYSSELNVNALELDDSALYLCASRLIAEPYNEQFFGPGTRLTVL.